This TCR beta chain was found in a study of response to subunit inactivated influenza vaccine. General study points: Few additional T cells are recruited per seasonal influenza vaccination, authors suggested.

As regards this clonotype: Its antigen is still unknown.

TCRdb used MiXCR to reprocess the RT-PCR reads, holding one entry per CDR3 protein. The sample records about 570,000 distinct CDR3 sequences, 10% to 15% being singletons. CDR1 and CDR2 (germline): SGHTA, FQGNSA. The CDR3 length is 14 residues. V gave up 2 bases and J gave up 2 bases, with 8 bases separating them. The sequence was collected from a man aged 45-65 years who received an inactivated influenza vaccine. The source material was PBMCs from blood, sampled on the day of vaccination. The chain has TRBV7-2 and TRBJ2-3, with a weak D call TRBD2 (6 bases). CDR3 residues: CASSLRGFTDTQYF. DNA of the CDR3: TGTGCCAGCAGCTTACGGGGGTTCACAGATACGCAGTATTTT.